The 2 T cell receptor beta chains given below trace back to one sample, sequenced in a study of cytomegalovirus exposure and HLA in healthy donors. Generated by immunoSEQ multiplex PCR, the TCRdb table keeps only in-frame clones and is missing some. This table holds about 280,000 clones, 70% to 90% found once. What was sequenced was PBMCs. Source of these receptors: a woman aged 18-29 years in good health and CMV-seronegative.

This chain connects TRBV18 to TRBJ2-5; no firm D call. Trimming shortened V by 3 bases and J by 3 bases, and 11 bases separated the two germline ends. This CDR3 is built from 14 residues. Germline-derived CDR1 and CDR2 are KGHSH and LQKENI. The chain's CDR3 is CASSPQVGKETQYF. CDR3 DNA: TGTGCCAGCTCACCCCAAGTTGGCAAAGAGACCCAGTACTTC.

The rearrangement links TRBV28 to TRBJ2-7; 10 positions agree with TRBD1. CDR1 is MDHEN, CDR2 SYDVKM, per germline. The length of the CDR3 is 16 residues. V lost 5 bases and J lost 0; bases outside the gene matches: 7. The CDR3 is CASSPIRDRGSYEQYF. The CDR3 nucleotides are TGTGCCAGCAGTCCAATCCGGGACAGGGGCTCCTACGAGCAGTACTTC.